These T cell receptor beta chains were read from a single sample in a study of blood T cell repertoires in COVID-19. The repertoire was sequenced with immunoSEQ multiplex PCR; TCRdb's copy has only in-frame clones and lacks some. Altogether roughly 500,000 clones are present, around 89% being singletons, with the ten largest covering around 1.9%. Sequenced material: PBMCs or T cells enriched from blood (not recorded which). The receptors shown here come from a woman in her forties who had recovered from COVID-19. Both conserved end residues are part of each CDR3. A D gene is named only where the DNA matches it firmly. A clone size is listed for some rows: how often the clone was seen (once, few, many), or a class if it is expanded.

j_call,clone_size,v_call,d_call,cdr3_nt,cdr3_aa
TRBJ2-1,NA,TRBV5-6,TRBD1,TGTGCCAGCAGCCACCGAGACAGGGAATACAATGAGCAGTTCTTC,CASSHRDREYNEQFF
TRBJ1-2,NA,TRBV18,NA,TGTGCCAGCTCACCCACCAGGGGAGATGGCTACACCTTC,CASSPTRGDGYTF
TRBJ1-1,once,TRBV5-6,NA,TGTGCCAGCTGTACAGGTATGAACACTGAAGCTTTCTTT,CASCTGMNTEAFF
TRBJ1-3,NA,TRBV5-5,NA,TGTGCCAGCAGTGACCACAGGACCTTCTCTGGAAACACCATATATTTT,CASSDHRTFSGNTIYF
TRBJ2-1,NA,TRBV5-4,NA,TGTGCCAGCAGCTCGGGACTCGCGTACAATGAGCAGTTCTTC,CASSSGLAYNEQFF
TRBJ1-4,NA,TRBV6-5,TRBD1,TGTGCCTGCCTCCGGGACAGAGTAAATGAAAAACTGTTTTTT,CACLRDRVNEKLFF
TRBJ2-7,NA,TRBV19,NA,TGTGCCAGTAGTATTGCAGACTCAGCCTACGAGCAGTACTTC,CASSIADSAYEQYF
TRBJ1-3,NA,TRBV15,TRBD1,TGTGCCACCAGCAGAGAACCGACAGGGCTACACCCTGGAAACACCATATATTTT,CATSREPTGLHPGNTIYF
TRBJ1-6,NA,TRBV4-1,NA,TGCGCCAGCAGCCAAGACCGGGGAAACTCACCCCTCCACTTT,CASSQDRGNSPLHF
TRBJ2-7,NA,TRBV28,TRBD1,TGTGCCAGCAGGAGGGGGCCCATCTACGAGCAGTACTTC,CASRRGPIYEQYF
TRBJ2-2,few,TRBV4-1,TRBD1,TGCGCCAGCAGCCTACCTGGGACAGGGGACACCGGGGAGCTGTTTTTT,CASSLPGTGDTGELFF
TRBJ2-7,NA,TRBV9,NA,TGTGCCAGCAGCTCAAGTAGCTACGAGCAGTACTTC,CASSSSSYEQYF
TRBJ1-1,NA,TRBV12-3/TRBV12-4,NA,TGTGCCAGCAGTTTTGAGGGTGGAGCTTTCTTT,CASSFEGGAFF
TRBJ2-3,NA,TRBV3-1/TRBV3-2,NA,TGTGCCAGCAGTCTTTTGGAGACGCAGTATTTT,CASSLLETQYF
TRBJ2-7,once,TRBV5-6,NA,TGTGCCAGCAGCTTCCTTTCAGGTCGGTACGAGCAGTACTTC,CASSFLSGRYEQYF
TRBJ1-2,NA,TRBV2,TRBD1,TGTGCCAGCAGTGAACAGGGGGCGGACTATGGCTACACCTTC,CASSEQGADYGYTF
TRBJ1-5,NA,TRBV6-2/TRBV6-3,NA,TGTGCCAGCAGTTACTCTTCTCTATTTTATGGTGAGAACAATCAGCCCCAGCATTTT,CASSYSSLFYGENNQPQHF
TRBJ2-3,NA,TRBV7-2,TRBD2,TGTGCCAGCAGCAAACTAGCGGAGGTTACAGATACGCAGTATTTT,CASSKLAEVTDTQYF
TRBJ2-7,NA,TRBV18,NA,TGTGCCAGCTCACGAAATGGTCTGGGGACACGGCCCGAGCAGTACTTC,CASSRNGLGTRPEQYF
TRBJ2-3,NA,TRBV10-2,TRBD2,TGCGCCAGCTCTAGCGGGAGTAGCACAGATACGCAGTATTTT,CASSSGSSTDTQYF
TRBJ2-7,NA,TRBV15,TRBD2,TGTGCCACCAGCAGTGCCGGGACTAGCGGGATCTATGACGAGCAGTACTTC,CATSSAGTSGIYDEQYF
TRBJ1-1,NA,TRBV5-1,NA,TGCGCCAGCCGCGGGGGTCCGTACGTGGACCTGAATCCTGAAGCTTTCTTT,CASRGGPYVDLNPEAFF
TRBJ1-2,NA,TRBV5-6,TRBD1,TGTGCCAGCAGCTGGGACAGGGGGCTTTCGAGTGGCTACACCTTC,CASSWDRGLSSGYTF
TRBJ1-4,NA,TRBV6-1,TRBD1,TGTGCCAGCAGTGAGAAGGGGGCTGGGGAACTGTTTTTT,CASSEKGAGELFF
TRBJ2-7,NA,TRBV7-9,TRBD2,TGTGCCAGCAGCCCGATGGGGGGGTCCGAGCAGTACTTC,CASSPMGGSEQYF
TRBJ2-7,NA,TRBV2,TRBD2,TGTGCCTCAGGCGGGGGGGGCCGCGAGCAGTACTTC,CASGGGGREQYF
TRBJ2-3,NA,TRBV6-5,TRBD1,TGTGCCAGCAGTTACCAGGGACAGTCAGGCACAGATACGCAGTATTTT,CASSYQGQSGTDTQYF
TRBJ1-4,NA,TRBV2,NA,TGTGCCAGCAGAGGATTGGACAGCCCTAATGAAAAACTGTTTTTT,CASRGLDSPNEKLFF
TRBJ1-2,NA,TRBV29-1,NA,TGCAGCGAGAGTAAGCCAGGGTTTTATGGCTACACCTTC,CSESKPGFYGYTF
TRBJ2-1,NA,TRBV30,TRBD2,TGTGGGGTTGCGGGAGGGGTTTACAATGAGCAGTTCTTC,CGVAGGVYNEQFF
TRBJ1-1,NA,TRBV7-2,NA,TGTGCCAGCAGCTTACGTGGACAGCTACCATTTGAAGCTTTCTTT,CASSLRGQLPFEAFF
TRBJ1-2,once,TRBV5-8,NA,TGTGCCAGCAGCTTGGCAGCGGGTGGCTACACCTTC,CASSLAAGGYTF
TRBJ2-7,NA,TRBV4-1,NA,TGCGCCAGCAGCCAAGCGGGGACAAGACTGGGGGAGCAGTACTTC,CASSQAGTRLGEQYF
TRBJ1-2,NA,TRBV21-1,NA,TGTGCCAGCAGCAAACAGGAGTCGGGGAGGGCAGGAGGCTACACCTTC,CASSKQESGRAGGYTF
TRBJ2-3,NA,TRBV4-1,TRBD1,TGCGCCAGCAGCCCTGACAGGGGGCCAACAGATACGCAGTATTTT,CASSPDRGPTDTQYF
TRBJ1-3,NA,TRBV30,NA,TGTGCCTGGACAGCAGCGGGAAACACCATATATTTT,CAWTAAGNTIYF
TRBJ2-1,few,TRBV11-2,TRBD2,TGTGCCAGCAGCTTTATGGGGGAGGGTTACAATGAGCAGTTCTTC,CASSFMGEGYNEQFF
TRBJ2-5,NA,TRBV24-1,TRBD1,TGTGCCACCAGTGAACCGGGACAGGGCGTAGAGACCCAGTACTTC,CATSEPGQGVETQYF
TRBJ1-1,NA,TRBV7-9,TRBD1,TGTGCCAGCAGCTTAGCTATCGGGACAGATGAAGCTTTCTTT,CASSLAIGTDEAFF
TRBJ2-2,once,TRBV4-1,NA,TGCGCCAGCAGCCAAGAAGGGGCGAACACCGGGGAGCTGTTTTTT,CASSQEGANTGELFF
TRBJ1-2,NA,TRBV6-5,NA,TGTGCCAGCAGCCCGCGGGGGCGGATTGGCTACACCTTC,CASSPRGRIGYTF
TRBJ1-4,NA,TRBV6-9,NA,TGTCCGAGGAAGACTAATGAAAAACTGTTTTTT,CPRKTNEKLFF
TRBJ2-5,NA,TRBV19,NA,TGTGCCAGCGCCGGGAGTTTGCGGGAGACCCAGTACTTC,CASAGSLRETQYF
TRBJ1-5,NA,TRBV28,NA,TGTGCCAGCAGTTTAAAAATACGGCAGCCCCAGCATTTT,CASSLKIRQPQHF
TRBJ2-2,few,TRBV5-4,TRBD2,TGTGCCAGCAGCGGTTATAGCGGGAGAGGTTCCGGGGAGCTGTTTTTT,CASSGYSGRGSGELFF
TRBJ2-1,NA,TRBV11-2,TRBD2,TGTGCCAGCAGCCGAGTTAGCGGGATAGGCGACAATGAGCAGTTCTTC,CASSRVSGIGDNEQFF
TRBJ2-2,NA,TRBV27,NA,TGTGCCAGCACCACATCCCATTACACCGGGGAGCTGTTTTTT,CASTTSHYTGELFF
TRBJ2-5,NA,TRBV5-1,TRBD2,TGCGCCAGCAGTCAACTAGCGGGGGATCAAGAGACCCAGTACTTC,CASSQLAGDQETQYF
TRBJ1-2,NA,TRBV6-2/TRBV6-3,NA,TGTGCCAGCAGCATGGACAAAATCTATGGCTACACCTTC,CASSMDKIYGYTF
TRBJ1-2,NA,TRBV27,TRBD1,TGTGCCAGCAGTTTATTGGACAGGGGCCGGGATGGCTACACCTTC,CASSLLDRGRDGYTF
TRBJ2-3,NA,TRBV14,TRBD2,TGTGCCAGCAGCCAGTGGGGACTAGCGGACCCCAAACGTGATACGCAGTATTTT,CASSQWGLADPKRDTQYF
TRBJ2-7,NA,TRBV9,NA,TGTGCCAGCAGCGTAGTTGACAGATCGGTGGGTGAGCAGTACTTC,CASSVVDRSVGEQYF
TRBJ2-3,few,TRBV6-4,TRBD1,TGTGCCAGCAGTGGGACAGGGGGCACAGATACGCAGTATTTT,CASSGTGGTDTQYF